This T cell receptor beta chain came from a study of blood T cell repertoires in COVID-19 (dated by TCRdb to the early 2020s). Background on the whole study: Samples from collaborators originated in the United States, Italy and Spain and spanned both the acute and convalescent phases of COVID-19. The material from the prospective study consisted of cDNA or gDNA derived from T cells, B-cell-depleted T cells, or PBMCs. Subjects who had been exposed to COVID-19, were actively infected with it, or had recovered from it provided the deeply sampled blood TCRbeta repertoires that made up the dataset. The repertoires were made available in a free public database intended to serve as a resource for research on the immune response to SARS-CoV-2. Samples came from the ongoing ImmuneRACE study (first 160 participants) plus 1,254 subjects from 6 global collaborators. The sample metadata nearly always contained a de-identified subject ID, COVID-19 status, age in years and sex. Where HLA class I and class II types were available, the types were taken from metadata supplied by the sample provider, not from assay-based typing.

To note about this clone: This receptor's antigen is unknown. Base-call qualities are not available, and no considerably larger clone is one nucleotide away.

At one collaborating source in Seattle, patients were enrolled during active infection and were followed longitudinally through the course of disease. Collaborating institutions collected whole blood in K2EDTA tubes following their own protocols. Collaborator samples were shipped for TCRbeta analysis as frozen whole blood, isolated PBMCs, or DNA extracted from either sample type. The immunoSEQ Assay, a bias-controlled multiplex PCR, was used to amplify TCRbeta CDR3 regions from genomic DNA. From the authors' description of their analysis: Within the assay, amplification of reference gene primers was used to estimate how many nucleated cells each sample contained. To quantify the absolute abundance of each unique TCRbeta CDR3 rearrangement, sequence reads were collapsed and filtered. For each sample, productive Simpson clonality was calculated by taking the square root of Simpson's diversity index across productive rearrangements. In TCRdb, the immuneACCESS table is reduced to in-frame sequences with V and J assigned. These tables do not hold every clone; where another copy was compared, an unresolved V gene accounts for under half, and the others remain unexplained. Clone size and V and J calls were adopted from that table, with D and trimming inferred from the DNA. The table for this sample lists 48,000 or so clones; around 84% of them were counted only once. 2.6% of the sample is taken by the ten largest.

Findings and caveats that apply to the study as a whole: Clinical and demographic metadata were provided uncurated, with the amount varying by source and participant.

This clonotype was sampled from a woman aged 80 or over with COVID-19, enrolled during active disease. Sequences were obtained from peripheral blood.

The DNA reads as follows: TGCGCCAGCAGCTTGTCCAGGAACGAGCAGTACTTC. It translates to CASSLSRNEQYF. This receptor chain uses TRBV5-1 and TRBJ2-7; the D gene remains uncertain. The germline V gene provides CDR1 SGHRS and CDR2 YFSETQ. Inclusive of the bounding cysteine and phenylalanine, the CDR3 is 12 residues long. CDR3 DNA is the only sequence kept; it has 36 bases, read in frame from the first base. V drops 1 base and J drops 5 bases, leaving 7 bases in between.